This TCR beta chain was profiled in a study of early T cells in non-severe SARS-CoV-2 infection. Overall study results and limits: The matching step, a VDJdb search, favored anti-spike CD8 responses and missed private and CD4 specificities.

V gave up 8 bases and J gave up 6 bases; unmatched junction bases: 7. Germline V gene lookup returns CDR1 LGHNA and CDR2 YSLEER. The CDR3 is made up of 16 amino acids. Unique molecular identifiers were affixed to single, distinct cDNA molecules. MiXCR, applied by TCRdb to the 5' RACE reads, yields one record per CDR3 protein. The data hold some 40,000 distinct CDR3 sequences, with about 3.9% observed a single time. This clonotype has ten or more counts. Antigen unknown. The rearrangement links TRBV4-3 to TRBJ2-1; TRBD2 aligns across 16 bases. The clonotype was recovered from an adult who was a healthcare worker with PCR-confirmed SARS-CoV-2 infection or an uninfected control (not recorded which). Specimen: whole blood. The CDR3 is CASSLGTSGRGNEQFF. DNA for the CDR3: TGCGCCAGCTCCCTCGGGACTAGCGGGAGGGGCAATGAGCAGTTCTTC.